The sequence of this T cell receptor (beta chain) was determined in a study of response to subunit inactivated influenza vaccine. In germline, CDR1 is SGHVS, CDR2 FNYEAQ. Trimming took 10 bases from V and 4 from J, leaving 14 bases between them. This CDR3 is 12 amino acids long. This clonotype came up a few times. Via MiXCR, TCRdb re-called the RT-PCR reads, giving one row per CDR3 protein. The sample holds 800,000 or so distinct CDR3 sequences, 21% seen once. The specimen comprised PBMCs from blood, sampled 4 to 6 days after vaccination. This sequence joins TRBV7-6 and TRBJ2-7; the D call may be TRBD1 or TRBD2 (5 bases each). The sequence was obtained from a man in his fifties who received an inactivated influenza vaccine. The CDR3 nucleotides are TGTGCCAACAAAACGGGGCAATACGAGCAGTACTTC. It yields the protein CANKTGQYEQYF.